The text below deals with one T cell receptor beta chain. Its antigen is as yet unknown. CDR3 size: 16 residues. Germline V gene data show CDR1 as KGHDR and CDR2 as SFDVKD. TCRdb re-called the 5' RACE reads; one entry per CDR3 protein, DNA not given. Its listing shows 250,000 to 300,000 distinct CDR3 sequences. This entry is derived from a study of T cells expressing NK-cell markers. Across the whole study: Seven of eight sequenced donors tested HCMV-seropositive; one tested seronegative.

Study-level findings and limits: A handful of donors carried dominant NKG2C+ clonotypes that made up 1.0-7.0% of their CD8+ T cells.

The receptor comes from a man younger than 35 in good health. The sequenced material came from blood T cells: a sorted CD56 or NKG2C T cell subset, CD4+ or CD8+ T cells, or bulk PBMC T cells (not recorded which). J is TRBJ2-3 and V is TRBV24-1. CDR3 loop: CATSDPRNQQRDTQYF.